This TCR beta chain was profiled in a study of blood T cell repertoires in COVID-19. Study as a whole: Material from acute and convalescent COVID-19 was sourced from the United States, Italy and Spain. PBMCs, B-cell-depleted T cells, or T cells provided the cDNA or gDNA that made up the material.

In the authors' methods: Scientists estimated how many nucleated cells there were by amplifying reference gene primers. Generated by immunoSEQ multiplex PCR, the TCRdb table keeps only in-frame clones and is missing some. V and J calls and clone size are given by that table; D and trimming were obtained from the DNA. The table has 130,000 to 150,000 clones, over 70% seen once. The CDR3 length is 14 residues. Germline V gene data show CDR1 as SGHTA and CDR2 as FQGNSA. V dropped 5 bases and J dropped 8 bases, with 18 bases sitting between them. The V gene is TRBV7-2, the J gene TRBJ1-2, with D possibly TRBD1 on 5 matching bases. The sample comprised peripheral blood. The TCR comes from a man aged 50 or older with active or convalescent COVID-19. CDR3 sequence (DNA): TGTGCCAGCAGCGACGGGACTCTGCGACGGGGCTACACCTTC. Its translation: CASSDGTLRRGYTF. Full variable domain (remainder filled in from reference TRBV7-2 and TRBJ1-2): GAGVSQSPSNKVTEKGKDVELRCDPISGHTALYWYRQSLGQGLEFLIYFQGNSAPDKSGLPSDRFSAERTGGSVSTLTIQRTQQEDSAVYLCASSDGTLRRGYTFGSGTRLTVV.